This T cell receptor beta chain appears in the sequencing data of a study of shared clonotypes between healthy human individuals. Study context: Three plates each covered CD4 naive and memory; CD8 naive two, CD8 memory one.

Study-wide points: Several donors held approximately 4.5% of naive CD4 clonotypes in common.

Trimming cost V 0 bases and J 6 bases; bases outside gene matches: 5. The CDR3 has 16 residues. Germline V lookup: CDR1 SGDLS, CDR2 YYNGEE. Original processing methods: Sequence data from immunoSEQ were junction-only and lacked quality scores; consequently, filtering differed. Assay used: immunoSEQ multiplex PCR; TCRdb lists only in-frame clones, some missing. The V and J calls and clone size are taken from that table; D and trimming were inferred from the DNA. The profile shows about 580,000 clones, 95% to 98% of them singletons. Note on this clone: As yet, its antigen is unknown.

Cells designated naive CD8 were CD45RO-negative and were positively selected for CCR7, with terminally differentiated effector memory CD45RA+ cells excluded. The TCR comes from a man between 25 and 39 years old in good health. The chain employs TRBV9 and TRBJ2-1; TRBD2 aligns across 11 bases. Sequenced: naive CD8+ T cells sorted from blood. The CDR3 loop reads CASSVALAGGFNEQFF. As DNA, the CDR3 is TGTGCCAGCAGCGTAGCCCTAGCGGGAGGATTCAATGAGCAGTTCTTC.